These 25 T cell receptor beta chains share one sample of origin, sequenced in a study of blood T cell repertoires in COVID-19. Using immunoSEQ multiplex PCR, the repertoire was profiled, and TCRdb retains in-frame clones only, with some absent. The data show about 250,000 clones, with 88% seen just once and approximately 2% held by the top ten. The sample consisted of peripheral blood. These receptors originate from a woman aged 40 to 50 who had recovered from COVID-19.

J is TRBJ1-4 and V is TRBV7-2, with D perhaps TRBD1 (5 bases). Germline lookup yields CDR1 SGHTA and CDR2 FQGNSA. This CDR3 is built from 16 residues. V lost 5 bases and J lost 3, with 16 bases in between. CDR3 nucleotides: TGTGCCAGCAGCCAAGGGGTAGGCAGGCCTAATGAAAAACTGTTTTTT. Its protein is CASSQGVGRPNEKLFF.

The chain joins TRBV5-1 to TRBJ2-2; 8 bases agree with TRBD1. V shed 2 bases, J shed 6 bases, and the junction held 3 bases outside the gene matches. CDR1 is SGHRS and CDR2 is YFSETQ in the germline V gene. The CDR3 runs 14 residues. The CDR3 DNA reads TGCGCCAGCAGCTTCGGACAGGGCCCCGGGGAGCTGTTTTTT. It yields the protein CASSFGQGPGELFF.

The chain carries TRBV5-1 and TRBJ1-3, with 7 nucleotides matching TRBD1. V was pared by 0 bases and J by 6 bases, with 6 bases of the junction left unmatched. The CDR3 spans 15 residues. Germline V gives CDR1 SGHRS, CDR2 YFSETQ. CDR3 nucleotides: TGCGCCAGCAGCTTGGCGGGACAGAGGACAAACACCATATATTTT. Residues: CASSLAGQRTNTIYF.

The table lists this clone with a count of one. The chain couples TRBV13 to TRBJ2-1; TRBD1 matches at 7 bases. The V and J ends lost 2 bases and 1 base, in that order; junction bases with no gene match: 5. The CDR3 loop spans 16 amino acids. Germline V gene sequence: CDR1 PRHDT, CDR2 FYEKMQ (reference sequence). In DNA form, the CDR3 reads TGTGCCAGCAGCTTAACGGGACAGTTGTCCTACAATGAGCAGTTCTTC. It encodes CASSLTGQLSYNEQFF.

This chain links TRBV4-1 with TRBJ2-3; 13 positions match TRBD2. The junction had 9 bases not matched to a gene; V was cut back by 4 bases and J by 5 bases. The CDR3 sequence is 17 residues long. Germline-derived CDR1 and CDR2 are MGHRA and YSYEKL. The CDR3 is CASSRHGTSGKVDTQYF. Written as DNA, the CDR3 is TGCGCCAGCAGCCGCCACGGGACTAGCGGGAAGGTAGATACGCAGTATTTT.

This chain joins TRBV7-3 and TRBJ2-7; TRBD1 matches 11 bases. This CDR3 has 13 amino acids. The V and J ends lost 4 bases and 7 bases, in that order; junction bases with no gene match: 3. Germline V gives CDR1 SGHTA, CDR2 FQGTGA. The chain's CDR3 is CASSSDRGQEQYF. CDR3 nucleotide sequence: TGTGCCAGCAGCTCGGACAGGGGGCAAGAGCAGTACTTC.

The chain has TRBV7-2 and TRBJ1-2, with 8 nucleotides matching TRBD1. CDR3 length: 14 amino acids. The germline V gene encodes CDR1 SGHTA and CDR2 FQGNSA. J lost 4 bases, V lost 5 bases, and 6 bases had no gene match. Written as DNA, the CDR3 is TGTGCCAGCAGCAATGGACAGGGTGGCTATGGCTACACCTTC. It encodes CASSNGQGGYGYTF. Full variable domain (rest looked up from reference TRBV7-2 and TRBJ1-2): GAGVSQSPSNKVTEKGKDVELRCDPISGHTALYWYRQSLGQGLEFLIYFQGNSAPDKSGLPSDRFSAERTGGSVSTLTIQRTQQEDSAVYLCASSNGQGGYGYTFGSGTRLTVV.

This chain connects TRBV6-5 to TRBJ1-2; D is unclear. Germline lookup yields CDR1 MNHEY and CDR2 SVGAGI. The CDR3 has 12 amino acids. Trimming removed 6 bases at V and 4 bases at J, with 9 bases between. The CDR3 DNA sequence: TGTGCCAGCAGGGATACGGGCTATGGCTACACCTTC. Translated, it gives CASRDTGYGYTF.

This clone was observed a handful of times. The V and J genes are TRBV28 and TRBJ1-2; tentatively, D is TRBD1 (6 bases). Trimming stripped 4 bases from V and 3 bases from J, with 9 bases between. The germline V gene encodes CDR1 MDHEN and CDR2 SYDVKM. CDR3 size: 13 residues. The CDR3 DNA reads TGTGCCAGCAGTTCCAGACAGGACTATGGCTACACCTTC. Amino acid sequence: CASSSRQDYGYTF.

The chain links TRBV19 to TRBJ1-6, with D perhaps TRBD1 (5 bases). Trimming shortened V by 5 bases and J by 5 bases, and 13 bases separated the two germline ends. CDR1 and CDR2 from the germline V gene are LNHDA and SQIVND (reference sequence). The CDR3 has 15 amino acids. In nucleotides, the CDR3 is TGTGCCAGTAGTTCGTCCAGGGTGAATAATTCACCCCTCCACTTT. Its translation: CASSSSRVNNSPLHF.

This clone has only one observation. This sequence joins TRBV9 and TRBJ2-5; 9 nucleotides match TRBD1. J was trimmed by 5 bases and V by 4 bases; bases with no gene match: 12. This CDR3 region has 16 residues. The germline CDR1 and CDR2 sequences are SGDLS and YYNGEE. The CDR3 protein is CASSRTGTGNGETQYF. CDR3 DNA sequence: TGTGCCAGCAGCCGTACCGGGACAGGGAACGGGGAGACCCAGTACTTC.

This clone appeared a few times. The chain carries TRBV10-3 and TRBJ1-1, with a weak D call TRBD1 (6 bases). The CDR3 covers 15 residues. Trimming shortened V by 2 bases and J by 6 bases, and 16 bases separated the two germline ends. Looked up from germline, CDR1 is ENHRY and CDR2 is SYGVKD. CDR3 loop: CAISEATGWRAEAFF. The CDR3 nucleotides are TGTGCCATCAGTGAGGCAACAGGGTGGAGAGCTGAAGCTTTCTTT.

This rearrangement joins TRBV5-6 to TRBJ2-7; 14 bases align to TRBD2. The CDR3 is made up of 15 amino acids. After removal of 3 bases from V and 2 bases from J, the junction contained 1 base not matched to a gene. Germline V gives CDR1 SGHDT, CDR2 YYEEEE. The CDR3 DNA follows: TGTGCCAGCAGCTGGGGACTAGCGGGGGCCTACGAGCAGTACTTC. It yields the protein CASSWGLAGAYEQYF.

The sample holds one count of this clone. This chain uses TRBV6-2 or TRBV6-3 with TRBJ2-7, with D perhaps TRBD2 (6 bases). Trimming removed 2 bases at V and 7 bases at J, with 15 bases between. The germline V gene encodes CDR1 MNHEY and CDR2 SVGEGT. The CDR3 length is 14 residues. The CDR3 bases are TGTGCCAGCAGTTACAAGGTTACTAGCATAGAGCAGTACTTC. This sequence encodes CASSYKVTSIEQYF.

The CDR3 nucleotides read TGTGCCAGCAGCCACCTTCTTGGGGGCGGGGGCTCCTACGAGCAGTACTTC. It encodes CASSHLLGGGGSYEQYF. V and J are TRBV3-1 (or the pseudogene TRBV3-2) and TRBJ2-7; D is perhaps TRBD2 (7 bases). The germline V gene encodes CDR1 LGHDT and CDR2 YNNKEL (reference sequence). The CDR3 loop spans 17 amino acids. The germline V and J ends were trimmed by 3 bases and 0 bases, with 18 bases remaining between them.

The chain recombines TRBV7-3 with TRBJ1-1; D is possibly TRBD1 (5 bases). The germline gives CDR1 SGHTA, CDR2 FQGTGA. The V end was cut by 1 base, the J end by 1 base, with 10 bases between. The CDR3 has 15 residues. The DNA of the CDR3 is TGTGCCAGCAGCTTAATTCCAGGGTCGAACACTGAAGCTTTCTTT. It yields the protein CASSLIPGSNTEAFF.

The rearrangement joins TRBV9 to TRBJ2-3; D not certain. Trimming shortened V by 0 bases and J by 1 base, and 6 bases separated the two germline ends. This CDR3 has 14 residues. CDR1 SGDLS and CDR2 YYNGEE come from the germline V gene. The CDR3 nucleotides are TGTGCCAGCAGCGTAGGGCTCCGCACAGATACGCAGTATTTT. Translation: CASSVGLRTDTQYF.

V is TRBV6-2 or TRBV6-3 and J is TRBJ1-1; D gene unclear. There are 14 residues in the CDR3. Germline values: CDR1 MNHEY, CDR2 SVGEGT. V lost 0 bases and J lost 10, with 15 bases in between. CDR3 in DNA: TGTGCCAGCAGTTACTCCCCTTCTATACTCGGAGCTTTCTTT. Its translation: CASSYSPSILGAFF.

CDR3 DNA sequence: TGTGCCACAAAGGGTGAACAGGGGGGCCAAGAGACCCAGTACTTC. Its protein is CATKGEQGGQETQYF. The rearrangement links TRBV10-3 to TRBJ2-5, with 8 bases that match TRBD1. Trimming cost V 10 bases and J 1 base; bases outside gene matches: 11. The germline V gene has CDR1 ENHRY and CDR2 SYGVKD. The CDR3 sequence is 15 residues long.

This clone came up a few times. The rearrangement uses TRBV4-1 and TRBJ2-7, with D unresolved. CDR3 length equals 14 residues. Trimming shortened V by 1 base and J by 7 bases, and 14 bases separated the two germline ends. CDR1 MGHRA and CDR2 YSYEKL come from the germline V gene. The CDR3 spells CASSQGPGLGEQYF. The DNA for the CDR3 is TGCGCCAGCAGCCAAGGACCGGGTCTCGGGGAGCAGTACTTC.

This clone was recorded once. The chain joins TRBV7-2 to TRBJ2-1, with TRBD2 as a possible D gene (7 bases). This CDR3 has 16 residues. Germline V gene sequence: CDR1 SGHTA, CDR2 FQGNSA. V lost 1 base, J lost 4 bases, and 14 bases lay in between. As DNA, the CDR3 is TGTGCCAGCAGCTTAGTTAGGGGGGGCAAATACAATGAGCAGTTCTTC. Translated, it gives CASSLVRGGKYNEQFF.

This clone appeared a few times. This chain uses TRBV20-1 with TRBJ1-6; no clear D gene. Germline assignment: CDR1 DFQATT and CDR2 SNEGSKA (reference sequence). The CDR3 totals 14 residues. The V and J ends lost 3 bases and 8 bases respectively, with 14 bases between them. CDR3: CSASRGYRDSPLHF. In DNA form, the CDR3 reads TGCAGTGCTAGTCGGGGTTACCGGGATTCACCCCTCCACTTT.

The genes are TRBV7-2 and TRBJ2-1, with a possible D match to TRBD1 (6 bases). CDR1 is SGHTA, CDR2 FQGNSA, per germline. The CDR3 runs to 15 residues. The V and J ends lost 2 bases and 6 bases respectively, with 14 bases between them. The CDR3 bases are TGTGCCAGCAGCTTACAGGGGTACGTCGTCAATGAGCAGTTCTTC. Encoded protein: CASSLQGYVVNEQFF.

V is TRBV20-1 and J is TRBJ1-2, with 8 bases aligning to TRBD1. The CDR3 spans 11 residues. V lost 5 bases, J lost 10 bases, and 6 bases stayed unmatched. Germline V gene lookup returns CDR1 DFQATT and CDR2 SNEGSKA (reference sequence). CDR3 sequence reads: CSAGQGWDYTF. The CDR3, as DNA: TGCAGTGCTGGACAGGGCTGGGACTACACCTTC.

The genes are TRBV7-2 and TRBJ1-4; 7 bases align to TRBD1. The CDR3 runs 18 residues. J lost 7 bases, V lost 6 bases, and 20 bases had no gene match. Germline CDR1 SGHTA, CDR2 FQGNSA. The CDR3 reads CASSHYVDRGGRGEKLFF. The CDR3 bases are TGTGCCAGCAGTCACTACGTCGATAGAGGGGGCCGTGGTGAAAAACTGTTTTTT.